A selection of T cell receptor beta chains follows, all from one sample in a study of blood T cell repertoires in COVID-19. Some clones are missing from TCRdb's copy, which holds only in-frame ones; the method was immunoSEQ multiplex PCR. The table records 150,000 or so clones, roughly nine tenths of them present only once. Material: peripheral blood. The receptor set was obtained from a man younger than 35 with COVID-19, enrolled during active disease. Each CDR3 is given with its conserved first and last residue. Part of the rows lack a size; the others show once, few, many or a class for expanded clones.

V gene,J gene,clone size,CDR3 length,CDR3 protein
TRBV6-6,TRBJ2-5,.,16,CASSYSGQGWGETQYF
TRBV19,TRBJ1-4,.,14,CASSIRATNEKLLF
TRBV9,TRBJ1-1,.,15,CASSVGPRSGGQAFF
TRBV7-6,TRBJ2-7,.,17,CASSSLIRTSGRGEQYF
TRBV2,TRBJ2-1,.,15,CASSGPDTSYNEQFF
TRBV5-6,TRBJ2-4,.,12,CASSFQGSIQYF
TRBV20-1,TRBJ2-7,few,11,CSASPGLGQYF
TRBV9,TRBJ2-2,.,15,CASSVRSGGTGELFF
TRBV27,TRBJ2-2,once,19,CASSFSIWTSGRNTGELFF
TRBV24-1,TRBJ2-1,.,14,CATSGAPTYNEQFF
TRBV16,TRBJ2-7,.,13,CASSQLTAYEQYF
TRBV18,TRBJ1-6,.,15,CASSPWGGWDSPLHF
TRBV27,TRBJ2-7,.,13,CASRLAGPYEQYF
TRBV5-4,TRBJ2-3,.,18,CASSFKLLAGGTTDTQYF
TRBV28,TRBJ2-7,.,12,CASSLEIFEQYF
TRBV11-3,TRBJ2-5,.,15,CASSFNAGLRETQYF
TRBV15,TRBJ1-2,once,15,CATSRDLALYDGYTF
TRBV6-5,TRBJ2-2,.,14,CASNLLARAGELFF
TRBV5-6,TRBJ1-6,.,13,CASSFPGVSPLHF
TRBV10-3,TRBJ2-3,once,13,CAIQLAGADTQYF
TRBV19,TRBJ2-7,.,14,CASSPAWTNYEQYF
TRBV4-1,TRBJ2-6,.,14,CASNRGSGANVLTF
TRBV7-9,TRBJ2-2,.,14,CASSTYPNTGELFF
TRBV15,TRBJ1-2,.,17,CATSRAAVGGRSAGYTF
TRBV6-5,TRBJ1-2,.,14,CASSYLAGTDGYTF
TRBV5-6,TRBJ2-7,.,15,CASSFYGTGDYEQYF
TRBV5-6,TRBJ2-7,.,12,CASSLGTRRRYF
TRBV6-2/TRBV6-3,TRBJ2-2,.,16,CASSRSAPAGTGELFF
TRBV25-1,TRBJ2-3,.,18,CASSDPGTSGRKTDTQYF
TRBV5-4,TRBJ1-6,few,15,CASRPGQGADSPLHF
TRBV11-2,TRBJ2-7,.,15,CASSSGEGPIYEQYF
TRBV19,TRBJ2-3,once,15,CASATGLAARHTQYF
TRBV19,TRBJ2-5,.,17,CASSVGGGDPPQETQYF